This TCR beta chain stems from a study of blood T cells in healthy people across ages. Next came a second PCR, run for roughly 6 to 11 cycles, which used a sample-barcoded 5' primer along with a J-beta primer mix. TCRdb reprocessed the 5' RACE reads via MiXCR and lists one record per CDR3 protein. The data show just under 750,000 distinct CDR3 sequences, 22% seen once. In this sample, this clonotype turned up a few times. Per sample, no less than 5 micrograms of total RNA were extracted. Trimming left V 5 bases short and J 6 bases short, with 14 bases between. Per germline, CDR1 KGHSH and CDR2 LQKENI. The CDR3 has 14 residues.

This clonotype was sampled from a man aged 70-80 years in good health. Material for sequencing was blood. This sequence joins TRBV18 and TRBJ2-1, with a weak D call TRBD1 (5 bases). The CDR3 DNA sequence: TGTGCCAGCTCAATTGCAGGGTCGAGCAATGAGCAGTTCTTC. It encodes CASSIAGSSNEQFF.